This TCR beta chain came from a study of response to subunit inactivated influenza vaccine. V was shortened by 4 bases and J by 2 bases, with 7 bases between the two germline ends. CDR1 is KGHDR and CDR2 is SFDVKD in the germline V gene. The CDR3 length is 13 residues. TCRdb used MiXCR to reprocess the RT-PCR reads, holding one entry per CDR3 protein. This table holds just over 300,000 distinct CDR3 sequences, over 20% found once. Findings and limits, study-wide: With each seasonal influenza vaccination, the authors suggested, few new T cells are recruited.

The table lists this clonotype with a few counts. The antigen remains unidentified. The clonotype originates from a man between 50 and 75 years old who received an inactivated influenza vaccine. The V gene is TRBV24-1, the J gene TRBJ2-5; no definite D call. The starting material was PBMCs from blood, obtained about 20 months after vaccination. CDR3 in amino acids: CATSERVQETQYF. The CDR3 DNA follows: TGTGCCACCAGTGAAAGGGTACAAGAGACCCAGTACTTC.